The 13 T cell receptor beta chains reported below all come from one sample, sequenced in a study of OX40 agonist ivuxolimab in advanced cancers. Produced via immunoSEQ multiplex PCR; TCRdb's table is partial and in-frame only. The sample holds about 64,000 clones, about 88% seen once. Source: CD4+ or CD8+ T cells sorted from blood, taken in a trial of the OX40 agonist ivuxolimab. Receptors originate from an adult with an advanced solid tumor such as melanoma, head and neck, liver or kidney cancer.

As DNA, the CDR3 is TGTGCCACCGCCCAAAACGTGAACACTGAAGCTTTCTTT. Encoded protein: CATAQNVNTEAFF. This rearrangement joins TRBV15 to TRBJ1-1, with D hard to call. The CDR3 sequence is 13 residues long. The V and J ends lost 8 bases and 0 bases respectively, with 10 bases between them. Germline assignment: CDR1 LNHNV and CDR2 YYDKDF (reference sequence).

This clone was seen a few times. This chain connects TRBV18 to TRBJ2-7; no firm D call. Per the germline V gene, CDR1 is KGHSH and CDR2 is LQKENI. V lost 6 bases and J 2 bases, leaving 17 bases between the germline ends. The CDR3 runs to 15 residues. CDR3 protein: CASSPKGPAAYEQYF. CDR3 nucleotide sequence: TGTGCCAGCTCGCCAAAAGGGCCAGCAGCCTACGAGCAGTACTTC.

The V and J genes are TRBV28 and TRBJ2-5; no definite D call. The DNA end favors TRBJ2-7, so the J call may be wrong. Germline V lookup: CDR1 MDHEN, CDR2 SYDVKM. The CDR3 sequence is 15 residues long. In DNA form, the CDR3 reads TGTGCCAGCAGCTTAAAGAACAGAATTCCCTACGAGCAGTACTTC. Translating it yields CASSLKNRIPYEQYF.

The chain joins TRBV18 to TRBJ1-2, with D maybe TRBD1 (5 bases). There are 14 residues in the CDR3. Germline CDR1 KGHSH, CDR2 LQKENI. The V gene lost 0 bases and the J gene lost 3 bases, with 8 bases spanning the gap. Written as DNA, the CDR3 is TGTGCCAGCTCACCACCCGGGACTGACTATGGCTACACCTTC. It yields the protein CASSPPGTDYGYTF. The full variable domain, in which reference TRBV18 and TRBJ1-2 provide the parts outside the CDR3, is NAGVMQNPRHLVRRRGQEARLRCSPMKGHSHVYWYRQLPEEGLKFMVYLQKENIIDESGMPKERFSAEFPKEGPSILRIQQVVRGDSAAYFCASSPPGTDYGYTFGSGTRLTVV.

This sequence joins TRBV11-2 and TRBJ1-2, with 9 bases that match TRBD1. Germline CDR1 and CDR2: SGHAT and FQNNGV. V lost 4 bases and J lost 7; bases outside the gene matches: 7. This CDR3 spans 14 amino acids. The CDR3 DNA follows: TGTGCCAGCAGCTCTCTACAGGGGGCGGGTGGCTACACCTTC. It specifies CASSSLQGAGGYTF.

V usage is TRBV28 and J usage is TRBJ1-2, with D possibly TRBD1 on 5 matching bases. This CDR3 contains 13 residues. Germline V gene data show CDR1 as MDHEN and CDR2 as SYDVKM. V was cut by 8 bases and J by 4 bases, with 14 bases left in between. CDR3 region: CASVVDRTYGYTF. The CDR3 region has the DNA TGTGCCAGCGTGGTCGACAGAACCTATGGCTACACCTTC.

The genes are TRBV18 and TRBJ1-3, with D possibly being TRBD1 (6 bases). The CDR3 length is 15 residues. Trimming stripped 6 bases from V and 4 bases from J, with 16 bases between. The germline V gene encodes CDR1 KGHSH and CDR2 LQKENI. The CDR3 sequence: CASSPWGGSGNTIYF. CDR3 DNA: TGTGCCAGCTCCCCCTGGGGGGGCTCCGGAAACACCATATATTTT.

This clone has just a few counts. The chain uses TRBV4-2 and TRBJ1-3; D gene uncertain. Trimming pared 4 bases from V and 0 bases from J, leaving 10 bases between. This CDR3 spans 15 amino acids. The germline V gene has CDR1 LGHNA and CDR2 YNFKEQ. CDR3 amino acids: CASSRLASSGNTIYF. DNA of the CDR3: TGTGCCAGCAGCCGCCTTGCGAGCTCTGGAAACACCATATATTTT.

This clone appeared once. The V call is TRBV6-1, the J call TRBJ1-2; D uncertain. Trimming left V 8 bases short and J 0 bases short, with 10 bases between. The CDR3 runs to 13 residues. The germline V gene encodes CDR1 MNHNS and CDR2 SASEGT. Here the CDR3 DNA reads TGTGCCAGCGCCGTGGCAGCTAACTATGGCTACACCTTC. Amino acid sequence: CASAVAANYGYTF.

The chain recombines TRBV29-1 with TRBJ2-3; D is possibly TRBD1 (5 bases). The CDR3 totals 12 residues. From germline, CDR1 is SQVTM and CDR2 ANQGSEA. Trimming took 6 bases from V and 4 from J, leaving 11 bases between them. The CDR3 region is CSVDKGPDTQYF. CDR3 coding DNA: TGCAGCGTCGATAAGGGGCCAGATACGCAGTATTTT.

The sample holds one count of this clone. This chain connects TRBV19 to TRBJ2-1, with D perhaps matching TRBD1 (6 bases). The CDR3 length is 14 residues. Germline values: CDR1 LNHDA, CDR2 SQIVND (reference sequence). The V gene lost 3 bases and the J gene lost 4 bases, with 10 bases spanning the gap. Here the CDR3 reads CASSIRGRYNEQFF. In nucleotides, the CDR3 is TGTGCCAGTAGTATCAGGGGTCGGTACAATGAGCAGTTCTTC.

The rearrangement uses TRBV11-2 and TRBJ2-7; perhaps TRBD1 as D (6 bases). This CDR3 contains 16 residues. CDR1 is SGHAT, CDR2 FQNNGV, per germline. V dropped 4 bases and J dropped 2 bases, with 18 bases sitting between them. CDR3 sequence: CASSSRTRDKAYEQYF. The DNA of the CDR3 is TGTGCCAGCAGCTCCCGGACCCGGGACAAAGCCTACGAGCAGTACTTC.

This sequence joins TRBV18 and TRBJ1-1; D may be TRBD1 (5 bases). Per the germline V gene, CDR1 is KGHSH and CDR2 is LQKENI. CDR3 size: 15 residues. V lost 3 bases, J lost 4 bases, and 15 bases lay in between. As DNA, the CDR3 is TGTGCCAGCTCACCCGCCCCTACCGGGGGCACTGAAGCTTTCTTT. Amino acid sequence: CASSPAPTGGTEAFF.